The 26 T cell receptor beta chains in this list originate from one sample, sequenced in a study of Ad26.COV2.S vaccination and SARS-CoV-2 variants. Using immunoSEQ multiplex PCR, the repertoire was profiled, and TCRdb retains in-frame clones only, with some absent. The sample carries about 420,000 clones, 88% recorded once. Specified treatment: over 15 received Ad26.COV2.S at low or high dose, single or two shots; 5 received placebo; per-sample allocation not given. Vaccine and placebo recipients were sampled on day 63 after the first injection. Sequencing used peripheral blood, obtained in a trial of Ad26.COV2.S vaccine versus placebo. These receptors all stem from a person aged 18-65 years who received the Ad26.COV2.S COVID-19 vaccine or a placebo.

The chain combines TRBV18 with TRBJ1-4; D gene ambiguous. Trimming removed 1 base at V and 0 bases at J, with 15 bases between. The germline CDR1 and CDR2 sequences are KGHSH and LQKENI. There are 18 residues in the CDR3. The CDR3 reads CASSPRRFAESTNEKLFF. The CDR3 bases are TGTGCCAGCTCACCACGTAGATTTGCGGAATCAACTAATGAAAAACTGTTTTTT.

About this clone: Other DNA variants within this sample encode the same CDR3. This chain links TRBV6-2 or TRBV6-3 with TRBJ1-5; weak D call: TRBD1 (5 bases). This CDR3 contains 14 residues. V was shortened by 2 bases and J by 3 bases, with 8 bases between the two germline ends. Germline V CDR1 and CDR2: MNHEY, SVGEGT. The CDR3 DNA reads as TGTGCCAGCAGTTACGGGGGATCCAATCAGCCCCAGCATTTT. Translating gives CASSYGGSNQPQHF.

The chain has TRBV6-2 or TRBV6-3 and TRBJ2-7, with D unresolved. Trimming pared 6 bases from V and 1 base from J, leaving 7 bases between. CDR1 is MNHEY, CDR2 SVGEGT, per germline. The CDR3 covers 12 residues. The CDR3 DNA is TGTGCCAGCAGCGCCACTTCCTACGAGCAGTACTTC. Residues: CASSATSYEQYF.

V usage is TRBV7-9 and J usage is TRBJ1-4; D is perhaps TRBD1 (5 bases). Germline CDR1 SEHNR, CDR2 FQNEAQ (reference sequence). V gave up 5 bases and J gave up 0 bases, with 10 bases separating them. This CDR3 has 15 amino acids. In DNA, the CDR3 is TGTGCCAGCAGCCCCGGGGGGGCAACTAATGAAAAACTGTTTTTT. This gives the protein CASSPGGATNEKLFF.

The J gene is TRBJ2-1, the V gene TRBV3-1 (or the pseudogene TRBV3-2); the match to TRBD2 covers 9 bases. The V gene's germline CDR1 is LGHDT and CDR2 YNNKEL (reference sequence). The ends lost 6 bases at V and 1 base at J; junction bases unmatched: 10. This CDR3 is 17 amino acids long. The CDR3 here is CASSDAGGLGSYNEQFF. CDR3 bases: TGTGCCAGCAGTGATGCGGGGGGGCTTGGATCCTACAATGAGCAGTTCTTC.

The CDR3 DNA sequence: TGTGCCAGCAGCCTAGGGGCGAGGGGCACTGAAGCTTTCTTT. It specifies CASSLGARGTEAFF. The rearrangement uses TRBV3-1 (or the pseudogene TRBV3-2) and TRBJ1-1; D possibly corresponds to TRBD1 (5 bases). Deletions cut 4 bases from V and 4 bases from J, with 13 bases between. This CDR3 spans 14 amino acids. Germline V CDR1 and CDR2: LGHDT, YNNKEL (reference sequence).

This rearrangement joins TRBV20-1 to TRBJ2-5, with TRBD1 identical over 7 bases. The V gene end was trimmed by 3 bases and the J gene end by 2 bases; junction bases not matched to a gene: 9. The V gene's germline CDR1 is DFQATT and CDR2 SNEGSKA (reference sequence). The CDR3 length is 15 residues. CDR3 nucleotide sequence: TGCAGTGCTAGTGTGAACAGGGGACCGCAAGAGACCCAGTACTTC. This translates into CSASVNRGPQETQYF.

V is TRBV18 and J is TRBJ2-7; no clear D gene. V dropped 5 bases and J dropped 2 bases, with 13 bases sitting between them. This CDR3 spans 14 amino acids. Germline-derived CDR1 and CDR2 are KGHSH and LQKENI. The CDR3 spells CASSGPPSPYEQYF. As DNA, the CDR3 is TGTGCCAGCTCAGGACCTCCATCACCCTACGAGCAGTACTTC.

This chain uses TRBV24-1 with TRBJ2-2; TRBD2 matches at 7 bases. The J segment lost 5 bases and the V segment lost 4 bases, leaving 15 bases of the junction unmatched. The CDR3 loop spans 18 amino acids. The germline gives CDR1 KGHDR, CDR2 SFDVKD. CDR3 bases: TGTGCCACCAGTGACCCCCTCGACGGGGGGTTTTTTACCGGGGAGCTGTTTTTT. As protein: CATSDPLDGGFFTGELFF.

The rearrangement links TRBV19 to TRBJ1-1; no firm D call. With 6 bases removed from V and 1 base from J, the gap between germline ends came to 9 bases. Germline assignment: CDR1 LNHDA and CDR2 SQIVND (reference sequence). The CDR3 runs 13 residues. Here the CDR3 reads CASSPVQNTEAFF. The DNA for the CDR3 is TGTGCCAGTAGCCCGGTACAGAACACTGAAGCTTTCTTT.

V gene TRBV19 combines with J gene TRBJ1-1; D is unclear. There are 13 residues in the CDR3. In germline, CDR1 is LNHDA, CDR2 SQIVND (reference sequence). V was cut by 5 bases and J by 1 base, with 8 bases left in between. The CDR3: CASSVDSNTEAFF. As DNA, the CDR3 is TGTGCCAGTAGTGTTGACTCGAACACTGAAGCTTTCTTT.

CDR3 sequence reads: CASSLVVGGTDTQYF. The DNA for the CDR3 is TGCGCCAGCAGCTTGGTGGTAGGGGGAACAGATACGCAGTATTTT. This chain links TRBV5-1 with TRBJ2-3; D is possibly TRBD1 (6 bases). V was clipped by 0 bases and J by 3 bases, with 11 bases between them. The CDR3 is 15 amino acids. The germline gives CDR1 SGHRS, CDR2 YFSETQ.

This clone was seen only once. The gene calls are TRBV2 and TRBJ1-5; D is undetermined. V gave up 8 bases and J gave up 2 bases, with 10 bases separating them. Germline values: CDR1 SNHLY, CDR2 FYNNEI. This CDR3 region has 13 residues. For the CDR3, the DNA is TGTGCCAGCTTAGGGTACCGCAATCAGCCCCAGCATTTT. It encodes CASLGYRNQPQHF.

This chain uses TRBV24-1 with TRBJ1-5; D ambiguous. The CDR3 is 12 amino acids. The germline gives CDR1 KGHDR, CDR2 SFDVKD. V was cut by 7 bases and J by 9 bases, with 12 bases left in between. CDR3 sequence: CATRTTKGPQHF. Here the CDR3 DNA reads TGTGCCACCAGAACCACTAAAGGGCCCCAGCATTTT.

The V gene is TRBV24-1, the J gene TRBJ2-5; 7 bases are a match to TRBD2. The junction had 5 bases not matched to a gene; V was cut back by 3 bases and J by 5 bases. The CDR3 length is 14 residues. Per the germline V gene, CDR1 is KGHDR and CDR2 is SFDVKD. The CDR3 DNA sequence: TGTGCCACCAGTGATGCGGGGGTTTGGGAGACCCAGTACTTC. This codes for CATSDAGVWETQYF.

The CDR3 here is CASPLDGGTSGVDSYEQYF. Written as DNA, the CDR3 is TGTGCCAGCCCACTCGACGGCGGGACTAGCGGGGTAGACTCCTACGAGCAGTACTTC. The chain uses TRBV28 and TRBJ2-7; the match to TRBD2 covers 13 bases. Germline V gene lookup returns CDR1 MDHEN and CDR2 SYDVKM. The V gene end was trimmed by 8 bases and the J gene end by 0 bases; junction bases not matched to a gene: 16. The CDR3 runs to 19 residues.

Concerning this clone itself: Other DNA sequences in this sample translate to the same CDR3. The chain links TRBV11-3 to TRBJ2-3; D gene unclear. This CDR3 spans 12 amino acids. Germline CDR1 SGHNT, CDR2 YENEEA. With 1 base removed from V and 5 bases from J, the gap between germline ends came to 4 bases. The CDR3 DNA follows: TGTGCCAGCAGCTTAGTTGGAGATACGCAGTATTTT. Translated, it gives CASSLVGDTQYF. The complete variable domain, with remaining parts taken from reference TRBV11-3 and TRBJ2-3, reads EAGVVQSPRYKIIEKKQPVAFWCNPISGHNTLYWYLQNLGQGPELLIRYENEEAVDDSQLPKDRFSAERLKGVDSTLKIQPAELGDSAVYLCASSLVGDTQYFGPGTRLTVL.

This clone was found a few times. The CDR3 sequence is CASRRTRARASQPQHF. The CDR3 region has the DNA TGTGCCAGCAGGAGGACACGGGCAAGGGCTAGCCAGCCCCAGCATTTT. The chain carries TRBV2 and TRBJ1-5; the D gene is possibly TRBD1 (5 bases). The CDR3 runs to 16 residues. Germline assignment: CDR1 SNHLY and CDR2 FYNNEI. Trimming removed 6 bases from V and 7 bases from J, with 22 bases in between.

The chain employs TRBV9 and TRBJ1-3, with D unclear. V was clipped by 2 bases and J by 0 bases, with 12 bases between them. Germline values: CDR1 SGDLS, CDR2 YYNGEE. The CDR3 has 16 residues. CDR3 bases: TGTGCCAGCAGCGTCTCCGCCGGGTACTCTGGAAACACCATATATTTT. It is translated as CASSVSAGYSGNTIYF.

This rearrangement joins TRBV6-2 or TRBV6-3 to TRBJ1-6, with D unresolved. V was clipped by 6 bases and J by 10 bases, with 22 bases between them. CDR1 and CDR2 (germline): MNHEY, SVGEGT. This CDR3 spans 16 amino acids. This chain's CDR3 is CASSRTRRGGWSPLHF. The CDR3 DNA sequence: TGTGCCAGCAGCCGCACTCGCCGGGGTGGTTGGTCACCCCTCCACTTT.

Only a few counts were recorded for this clone. This chain joins TRBV4-3 and TRBJ2-2; tentatively, D is TRBD1 (6 bases). CDR1 is LGHNA and CDR2 is YSLEER in the germline V gene. The CDR3 is 15 amino acids. Deletions cut 0 bases from V and 3 bases from J, with 8 bases between. The CDR3 DNA follows: TGCGCCAGCAGCCAAGACAGGGGAGACACCGGGGAGCTGTTTTTT. Translated, it gives CASSQDRGDTGELFF.

The genes are TRBV7-2 and TRBJ2-7; 7 bases are shared with TRBD1. Germline CDR1 SGHTA, CDR2 FQGNSA. The V segment lost 4 bases and the J segment 6 bases; nucleotides outside the gene matches: 12. The CDR3 is 15 amino acids. Here the CDR3 reads CASSSTMGQKFEQYF. CDR3 DNA sequence: TGTGCCAGCAGCTCAACCATGGGACAGAAATTCGAGCAGTACTTC.

V and J are TRBV9 and TRBJ1-1; possible D gene TRBD1, 6 bases. The germline gives CDR1 SGDLS, CDR2 YYNGEE. V dropped 3 bases and J dropped 4 bases, with 22 bases sitting between them. CDR3 length equals 17 residues. The CDR3 DNA follows: TGTGCCAGCAGCGCCGTGGACAGTTTTCTGGCGGCCACTGAAGCTTTCTTT. It yields the protein CASSAVDSFLAATEAFF.

The genes are TRBV9 and TRBJ1-1; D is ambiguous. The V and J ends lost 5 bases and 0 bases respectively, with 23 bases between them. The CDR3 consists of 18 residues. Germline CDR1 SGDLS, CDR2 YYNGEE. CDR3 nucleotide sequence: TGTGCCAGCAGTTCGGCCTTAGAGCCAGACAAAATGAACACTGAAGCTTTCTTT. Translated: CASSSALEPDKMNTEAFF. The whole variable domain, filled in from reference TRBV9 and TRBJ1-1, reads DSGVTQTPKHLITATGQRVTLRCSPRSGDLSVYWYQQSLDQGLQFLIQYYNGEERAKGNILERFSAQQFPDLHSELNLSSLELGDSALYFCASSSALEPDKMNTEAFFGQGTRLTVV.

V gene TRBV7-6 combines with J gene TRBJ1-6; D remains ambiguous. Germline-derived CDR1 and CDR2 are SGHVS and FNYEAQ. This CDR3 has 15 residues. V lost 4 bases, J lost 8 bases, and 15 bases lay in between. The CDR3 DNA follows: TGTGCCAGCAGCTCCAGGACCGGGATTGATTCACCCCTCCACTTT. It yields the protein CASSSRTGIDSPLHF.

The gene calls are TRBV5-1 and TRBJ2-3, with D tentatively TRBD1 (6 bases). The CDR3 covers 15 residues. In germline, CDR1 is SGHRS, CDR2 YFSETQ. Deletions cut 1 base from V and 2 bases from J, with 11 bases between. The DNA for the CDR3 is TGCGCCAGCAGCTTGTCTACAGGGAACACAGATACGCAGTATTTT. Translated: CASSLSTGNTDTQYF.